A selection of T cell receptor beta chains follows, all from one sample in a study of blood T cell repertoires in COVID-19. Data came from immunoSEQ multiplex PCR; TCRdb stores just in-frame clones and leaves some out. The sample gives about 240,000 clones, about 90% of which show up once; around 6.9% is in the top ten. Material for sequencing was peripheral blood. Every receptor here comes from a man aged 60 to 75 who had recovered from COVID-19. The CDR3 runs from the conserved cysteine through the conserved F or W. The D gene is left open where the match is weak. Clone size is shown for a subset of rows, as once, few, many or a class of expanded clone.

v_call	j_call	clone_size	d_call	cdr3_aa	cdr3_nt
TRBV11-3	TRBJ2-3	-	-	CASSLSGITDTQYF	TGTGCCAGCAGCTTGTCGGGGATCACAGATACGCAGTATTTT
TRBV6-5	TRBJ2-2	-	-	CASRMAQENTGELFF	TGTGCCAGCAGAATGGCTCAAGAGAACACCGGGGAGCTGTTTTTT
TRBV4-2	TRBJ2-7	-	-	CASSRGLRGAYEQYF	TGTGCCAGCAGCCGGGGACTTCGCGGGGCCTACGAGCAGTACTTC
TRBV5-1	TRBJ1-2	-	TRBD1	CASSLGQGTGYTF	TGCGCCAGCAGTTTGGGACAGGGTACAGGCTACACCTTC
TRBV7-7	TRBJ2-1	once	-	CASSSSGAGYNEQFF	TGTGCCAGCAGCTCGTCAGGTGCGGGATACAATGAGCAGTTCTTC
TRBV5-1	TRBJ2-1	-	TRBD2	CASSFSRGGGWRNEQFF	TGCGCCAGCAGCTTTAGCCGGGGCGGGGGGTGGAGGAATGAGCAGTTCTTC
TRBV7-2	TRBJ1-5	-	TRBD1	CASSLMAQGNQPQHF	TGTGCCAGCAGCTTAATGGCACAGGGGAATCAGCCCCAGCATTTT
TRBV2	TRBJ2-7	-	-	CASRIGGQIYEQYF	TGTGCCAGCAGGATAGGGGGACAAATCTACGAGCAGTACTTC
TRBV7-9	TRBJ1-3	-	-	CASSLRGERAGNTIYF	TGTGCCAGCAGCTTACGGGGGGAACGGGCTGGAAACACCATATATTTT
TRBV6-6	TRBJ1-1	-	TRBD1	CASRGQMNTEAFF	TGTGCCAGCAGGGGACAGATGAACACTGAAGCTTTCTTT
TRBV5-1	TRBJ2-1	-	-	CASKVGPYNEQFF	TGCGCCAGCAAGGTGGGGCCCTACAATGAGCAGTTCTTC
TRBV3-1/TRBV3-2	TRBJ2-5	-	TRBD1	CASSPRTGGETQYF	TGTGCCAGCAGCCCCCGGACAGGGGGCGAGACCCAGTACTTC
TRBV6-5	TRBJ1-1	-	TRBD1	CASRPGTGTATEAFF	TGTGCCAGCCGTCCCGGGACAGGTACCGCCACTGAAGCTTTCTTT
TRBV19	TRBJ1-1	-	TRBD1	CASTLSPDRGRTEAFF	TGTGCCAGTACCCTCTCCCCCGACAGGGGAAGGACTGAAGCTTTCTTT
TRBV7-9	TRBJ1-1	few	-	CASSLGRGNTEAFF	TGTGCCAGCAGCTTAGGGCGGGGGAACACTGAAGCTTTCTTT
TRBV5-1	TRBJ1-6	-	-	CASSLAQAINSPLHF	TGCGCCAGCAGCTTGGCACAGGCGATCAATTCACCCCTCCACTTT
TRBV5-1	TRBJ1-6	-	-	CASSSQGYNSPLHF	TGCGCCAGCAGCTCACAGGGTTATAATTCACCCCTCCACTTT
TRBV7-8	TRBJ1-2	once	TRBD1	CASSSSGTGLYGYTF	TGTGCCAGCAGCTCGTCCGGGACAGGGCTTTATGGCTACACCTTC
TRBV19	TRBJ2-7	-	-	CASSIAAGTYEQYF	TGTGCCAGTAGTATAGCGGCAGGAACCTACGAGCAGTACTTC
TRBV19	TRBJ1-1	-	TRBD1	CASRGTGGPNTEAFF	TGTGCCAGTAGAGGGACAGGGGGCCCGAACACTGAAGCTTTCTTT
TRBV30	TRBJ2-2	-	-	CAWNRVSNTGELFF	TGTGCCTGGAACCGGGTCTCGAACACCGGGGAGCTGTTTTTT
TRBV7-9	TRBJ1-6	-	-	CASSLDSYNSPLHF	TGTGCCAGCAGCCTGGACAGCTATAATTCACCCCTCCACTTT
TRBV28	TRBJ2-7	-	TRBD1	CASSPYPGTAYEQYF	TGTGCCAGCAGTCCCTACCCCGGGACAGCCTACGAGCAGTACTTC
TRBV13	TRBJ1-1	-	-	CASSSLGGDTEAFF	TGTGCCAGCAGCTCCTTGGGAGGGGACACTGAAGCTTTCTTT
TRBV5-4	TRBJ1-6	-	-	CASSLEQGSSPLHF	TGTGCCAGCAGCTTGGAACAGGGCAGTTCACCCCTCCACTTT
TRBV10-3	TRBJ1-2	-	-	CAISEMAGGGYTF	TGTGCCATCAGTGAGATGGCAGGTGGTGGCTACACCTTC
TRBV2	TRBJ1-2	-	-	CASREDFGGGYTF	TGTGCCAGCAGGGAGGACTTCGGCGGCGGCTACACCTTC
TRBV9	TRBJ1-1	-	-	CASSPYGGGAEAFF	TGTGCCAGCAGCCCCTACGGTGGGGGGGCTGAAGCTTTCTTT
TRBV7-9	TRBJ1-5	-	-	CASSSGGEHQPQHF	TGTGCCAGCTCATCAGGAGGGGAACATCAGCCCCAGCATTTT
TRBV19	TRBJ2-7	-	-	CASSALGAQYF	TGTGCCAGTAGTGCGCTAGGGGCGCAGTACTTC
TRBV7-9	TRBJ1-2	-	-	CASSLPEGSYYGYTF	TGTGCCAGCAGCTTACCCGAGGGAAGTTACTATGGCTACACCTTC
TRBV28	TRBJ1-5	-	-	CASRRDTYQPQHF	TGTGCCAGCAGACGGGACACTTATCAGCCCCAGCATTTT
TRBV25-1	TRBJ2-1	-	-	CASSETLGGGPLNEQFF	TGTGCCAGCAGTGAAACTCTTGGGGGGGGGCCATTGAATGAGCAGTTCTTC
TRBV7-9	TRBJ1-2	-	-	CASSLSASGYTF	TGTGCCAGCAGCTTAAGCGCGTCTGGCTACACCTTC
TRBV19	TRBJ1-1	-	-	CASSAYGDTEAFF	TGTGCCAGTAGTGCCTATGGAGACACTGAAGCTTTCTTT
TRBV13	TRBJ1-6	-	TRBD1	CASSLQGVPYNSPLHF	TGTGCCAGCAGCCTCCAGGGGGTCCCCTATAATTCACCCCTCCACTTT
TRBV10-3	TRBJ2-5	-	-	CAIGSAGQLQETQYF	TGTGCCATCGGAAGTGCGGGACAGCTACAAGAGACCCAGTACTTC
TRBV19	TRBJ1-1	once	TRBD1	CASTALVWQGGTEAFF	TGTGCCAGTACCGCCCTGGTATGGCAGGGGGGCACTGAAGCTTTCTTT
TRBV4-2	TRBJ1-5	-	TRBD1	CASSYNRGIQPQHF	TGTGCCAGCAGCTATAACAGGGGGATTCAGCCCCAGCATTTT
TRBV7-9	TRBJ1-6	-	-	CASSLAPGWNSPLHF	TGTGCCAGCAGCTTAGCGCCAGGGTGGAATTCACCCCTCCACTTT
TRBV27	TRBJ2-7	-	TRBD1	CASSNRDRGYEQYF	TGTGCCAGCAGCAACCGGGACAGGGGCTACGAGCAGTACTTC
TRBV24-1	TRBJ1-2	-	TRBD1	CATSAGTGGRGYTF	TGTGCCACCAGCGCAGGGACAGGGGGAAGGGGCTACACCTTC
TRBV28	TRBJ2-2	-	TRBD2	CASTGGAQKTGELFF	TGTGCCAGCACCGGGGGGGCACAAAAAACCGGGGAGCTGTTTTTT
TRBV28	TRBJ1-1	-	-	CASSPQGFNTEAFF	TGTGCCAGCAGTCCTCAGGGGTTCAACACTGAAGCTTTCTTT
TRBV5-1	TRBJ1-6	-	-	CASSLVGLYNSPLHF	TGCGCCAGCAGCTTGGTGGGACTGTATAATTCACCCCTCCACTTT
TRBV5-4	TRBJ2-5	-	TRBD1	CASSSGTVQETQYF	TGTGCCAGCAGCTCCGGGACAGTCCAAGAGACCCAGTACTTC
TRBV10-2	TRBJ1-2	-	-	CASLREGTNYGYTF	TGCGCCAGCCTCCGGGAGGGGACTAACTATGGCTACACCTTC
TRBV10-3	TRBJ1-1	-	-	CAISVQGFAEAFF	TGTGCCATCAGTGTACAGGGTTTTGCTGAAGCTTTCTTT